The text below deals with one T cell receptor (beta chain). Profiling relied on immunoSEQ multiplex PCR, and the TCRdb table lists in-frame clones only, not all of them. The table records around 610,000 clones, approximately 96% of them present only once. The data were taken from a study of shared clonotypes between healthy human individuals. CD45RO-negative, CCR7-selected cells formed the naive CD8 fraction, which excluded terminally differentiated effector memory CD45RA+ cells. Recent acute infections and vaccinations were absent in the healthy HIV-negative adult donors. Trimming took off 5 bases at V and 0 bases at J, with 17 bases between the two ends. This CDR3 is 16 amino acids long. The germline V gene has CDR1 SGHTA and CDR2 FQGNSA.

The sample comprised naive CD8+ T cells sorted from blood. The J gene is TRBJ2-7, the V gene TRBV7-2; TRBD1 might be the D (6 bases). This TCR was sampled from a woman aged 25 to 39 in good health. Written as DNA, the CDR3 is TGTGCCAGCAGCCCCTGGGGGCAGCAGAGCTCCTACGAGCAGTACTTC. Translating gives CASSPWGQQSSYEQYF.